The T cell receptor (beta chain) under discussion was sequenced for a study of type 1 regulatory T cells. For the study at large: This in vitro CD4 product, T-allo10, is enriched for Tr1 cells and alloantigen-specific.

This clonotype came up a few times. Germline V gene sequence: CDR1 SGHNT, CDR2 YYREEE (reference sequence). Trimming took 2 bases from V and 7 from J; bases not matched to a gene: 9. This CDR3 comprises 14 residues. Each CDR3 protein is one row after TCRdb ran MiXCR on the reads. The table lists approximately 90,000 distinct CDR3 sequences, 25% to 40% of them singletons. The TCR sequence derives from a human donor in good health. The source material was CD4+ T cells, either the whole sample or a sorted fraction (not recorded which). The chain combines TRBV5-4 with TRBJ2-7, with 7 nucleotides matching TRBD1. The CDR3 DNA reads as TGTGCCAGCAGCTTACAGGGGCGCGGCTTGGAGCAGTACTTC. This gives the protein CASSLQGRGLEQYF.